A selection of T cell receptor beta chains follows, all from one sample in a study of chemoradiotherapy in HPV16-positive cancers. Sequenced by immunoSEQ multiplex PCR; TCRdb stores in-frame clones only, minus some. The sample shows approximately 13,000 clones, about 85% of them seen only once. The source was blood, collected from a patient who underwent chemoradiotherapy. The receptors stem from a human donor with HPV-associated anogenital cancer. CDR3s include the opening cysteine and the closing phenylalanine or tryptophan. A D gene is named only where the DNA matches it firmly. Rows give clone size only sometimes, using once, few, many, or a class for an expanded clone.

V gene: TRBV5-1; clone size: .; J gene: TRBJ1-2; D gene: .; CDR3 DNA: TGCGCCAGCAGCTTGGACGCGGGCCAGGGCGCTGGCTACACCTTC; CDR3 protein: CASSLDAGQGAGYTF
V gene: TRBV10-3; clone size: .; J gene: TRBJ2-7; D gene: TRBD2; CDR3 DNA: TGTGCCATCAGCTTTGGGACTAACGAGCAGTACTTC; CDR3 protein: CAISFGTNEQYF
V gene: TRBV5-1; clone size: .; J gene: TRBJ1-6; D gene: .; CDR3 DNA: TGCGCCAGCAGCTTGGGGACCGATTCACCCCTCCACTTT; CDR3 protein: CASSLGTDSPLHF
V gene: TRBV10-1; clone size: .; J gene: TRBJ2-3; D gene: .; CDR3 DNA: TGCGCCAGCAGTGAGTCGGGCGCGGGGCTCGGGGATACGCAGTATTTT; CDR3 protein: CASSESGAGLGDTQYF
V gene: TRBV27; clone size: .; J gene: TRBJ1-2; D gene: .; CDR3 DNA: TGTGCCAGCAGTTTATATCGGGGGCGTCCAGAAAATGGCTACACCTTC; CDR3 protein: CASSLYRGRPENGYTF
V gene: TRBV6-1; clone size: .; J gene: TRBJ1-6; D gene: .; CDR3 DNA: TGTGCCAGCGGAGTAAGAAACTATAATTCACCCCTCCACTTT; CDR3 protein: CASGVRNYNSPLHF
V gene: TRBV2; clone size: .; J gene: TRBJ2-2; D gene: TRBD2; CDR3 DNA: TGTGCCAGCAGCGGACTAGGAAGCACCGGGGAGCTGTTTTTT; CDR3 protein: CASSGLGSTGELFF
V gene: TRBV9; clone size: .; J gene: TRBJ2-6; D gene: .; CDR3 DNA: TGTGCCAGCAGCGTAGAAGGATCTGGGGCCAACGTCCTGACTTTC; CDR3 protein: CASSVEGSGANVLTF
V gene: TRBV14; clone size: .; J gene: TRBJ1-4; D gene: .; CDR3 DNA: TGTGCCAGCAGCCAGGATCCACCGGGACGGGGGAATGAAAAACTGTTTTTT; CDR3 protein: CASSQDPPGRGNEKLFF
V gene: TRBV19; clone size: once; J gene: TRBJ2-1; D gene: .; CDR3 DNA: TGTGCCAGTAGTAGGGGGACCTACAATGAGCAGTTCTTC; CDR3 protein: CASSRGTYNEQFF
V gene: TRBV27; clone size: .; J gene: TRBJ1-1; D gene: .; CDR3 DNA: TGTGCCAGCACCACCTCGGGCCTGGACACTGAAGCTTTCTTT; CDR3 protein: CASTTSGLDTEAFF
V gene: TRBV5-6; clone size: .; J gene: TRBJ1-1; D gene: .; CDR3 DNA: TGTGCCAGCAGCTTGGCGGGGGCGGACACTGAAGCTTTCTTT; CDR3 protein: CASSLAGADTEAFF
V gene: TRBV1; clone size: .; J gene: TRBJ1-6; D gene: .; CDR3 DNA: TGCACCAGCAGCCAAGCCCTCACGGGGACAGGGGGGAATTCACCCCTCCACTTT; CDR3 protein: CTSSQALTGTGGNSPLHF
V gene: TRBV5-4; clone size: .; J gene: TRBJ1-4; D gene: .; CDR3 DNA: TGTGCCAGCAGCCCTTCCGACCGGAATGAAAAACTGTTTTTT; CDR3 protein: CASSPSDRNEKLFF
V gene: TRBV5-1; clone size: .; J gene: TRBJ1-1; D gene: .; CDR3 DNA: TGCGCCAGCAGCTTGGAGGTGAACACTGAAGCTTTCTTT; CDR3 protein: CASSLEVNTEAFF
V gene: TRBV30; clone size: .; J gene: TRBJ1-1; D gene: .; CDR3 DNA: TGTGCCTGCCAAAAACGGACCGAGGGGGCTTTCTTT; CDR3 protein: CACQKRTEGAFF
V gene: TRBV19; clone size: .; J gene: TRBJ1-1; D gene: TRBD1; CDR3 DNA: TGTGCCAGTAGTAATCAGGGGGTAATGAACACTGAAGCTTTCTTT; CDR3 protein: CASSNQGVMNTEAFF
V gene: TRBV4-2; clone size: .; J gene: TRBJ2-1; D gene: .; CDR3 DNA: TGTGCCAGCAGCCAAGTATTAGGTAGTCGACAGGACTCTCCAGGCAATGAGCAGTTCTTC; CDR3 protein: CASSQVLGSRQDSPGNEQFF
V gene: TRBV5-6; clone size: .; J gene: TRBJ1-2; D gene: .; CDR3 DNA: TGTGCCAGCAGCTTGGCTGGAGCTAACTATGGCTACACCTTC; CDR3 protein: CASSLAGANYGYTF
V gene: TRBV5-1; clone size: .; J gene: TRBJ1-6; D gene: TRBD1; CDR3 DNA: TGCGCCAGCAGCCAAGGGACAGGGGGTCCCTCACCCCTCCACTTT; CDR3 protein: CASSQGTGGPSPLHF
V gene: TRBV18; clone size: .; J gene: TRBJ1-1; D gene: .; CDR3 DNA: TGTGCCAGCTCACCGCCAGGCTCCCTCGGGAACACTGAAGCTTTCTTT; CDR3 protein: CASSPPGSLGNTEAFF
V gene: TRBV19; clone size: .; J gene: TRBJ2-3; D gene: .; CDR3 DNA: TGTGCCAGTAGTATAGGGACTAGCACAGATACGCAGTATTTT; CDR3 protein: CASSIGTSTDTQYF
V gene: TRBV5-4; clone size: .; J gene: TRBJ2-3; D gene: .; CDR3 DNA: TGTGCCAGCTCGGGGGGCCAGGGGGCGACAGATACGCAGTATTTT; CDR3 protein: CASSGGQGATDTQYF
V gene: TRBV7-2; clone size: .; J gene: TRBJ1-4; D gene: TRBD1; CDR3 DNA: TGTGCCAGCAGCACAGGCCGGACAGGGGAGGTTGAAAAACTGTTTTTT; CDR3 protein: CASSTGRTGEVEKLFF
V gene: TRBV19; clone size: few; J gene: TRBJ1-2; D gene: .; CDR3 DNA: TGTGCCAGTAGTTTCGGGGTAGGGTATGGCTACACCTTC; CDR3 protein: CASSFGVGYGYTF
V gene: TRBV30; clone size: few; J gene: TRBJ2-7; D gene: .; CDR3 DNA: TGTGCCTGGAGTTTCGGGGGAAGTACCTACGAGCAGTACTTC; CDR3 protein: CAWSFGGSTYEQYF
V gene: TRBV6-1; clone size: once; J gene: TRBJ1-5; D gene: .; CDR3 DNA: TGTGCCAGCACCTGGGACGGGCCCCAGCATTTT; CDR3 protein: CASTWDGPQHF
V gene: TRBV2; clone size: .; J gene: TRBJ1-5; D gene: TRBD1; CDR3 DNA: TGTGCCAGCAGTGGGGGGACAGGTAGGCAGCCCCAGCATTTT; CDR3 protein: CASSGGTGRQPQHF
V gene: TRBV5-1; clone size: .; J gene: TRBJ1-2; D gene: .; CDR3 DNA: TGCGCCAGCAGACCACAGCCAAATAACGATGGCTACACCTTC; CDR3 protein: CASRPQPNNDGYTF
V gene: TRBV2; clone size: .; J gene: TRBJ2-2; D gene: .; CDR3 DNA: TGTGCCAGCAGTGTCCAGGTGTTGCGGGAGCTGTTTTTT; CDR3 protein: CASSVQVLRELFF
V gene: TRBV10-3; clone size: .; J gene: TRBJ2-5; D gene: TRBD1; CDR3 DNA: TGTGCCATCAGCGACAGGGGGCGCTTTTCGGAGACCCAGTACTTC; CDR3 protein: CAISDRGRFSETQYF
V gene: TRBV9; clone size: once; J gene: TRBJ1-1; D gene: TRBD1; CDR3 DNA: TGTGCCAGCAGCGCAACAGGGGTCATGAACACTGAAGCTTTCTTT; CDR3 protein: CASSATGVMNTEAFF
V gene: TRBV28; clone size: .; J gene: TRBJ2-1; D gene: TRBD1; CDR3 DNA: TGTGCCAGCAGTTTATCCTCATTTGGGACAGACCACAATGAGCAGTTCTTC; CDR3 protein: CASSLSSFGTDHNEQFF
V gene: TRBV7-2; clone size: once; J gene: TRBJ2-3; D gene: TRBD2; CDR3 DNA: TGTGCCAGCAGACCCCATGGACTAGGGAGAATAGATACGCAGTATTTT; CDR3 protein: CASRPHGLGRIDTQYF
V gene: TRBV19; clone size: .; J gene: TRBJ2-3; D gene: .; CDR3 DNA: TGTGCCAGCCGGGAGTCAATGGGCACAGATACGCAGTATTTT; CDR3 protein: CASRESMGTDTQYF
V gene: TRBV5-4; clone size: .; J gene: TRBJ1-2; D gene: .; CDR3 DNA: TGTGCCAGCAGCGTCACAGGGCCCTTTGGCTACACCTTC; CDR3 protein: CASSVTGPFGYTF
V gene: TRBV5-1; clone size: .; J gene: TRBJ2-2; D gene: TRBD2; CDR3 DNA: TGCGCCAGCAGCTTGGAGCTAGCGGGGGGGCCGGGTTCCGGGGAGCTGTTTTTT; CDR3 protein: CASSLELAGGPGSGELFF
V gene: TRBV19; clone size: once; J gene: TRBJ1-5; D gene: TRBD1; CDR3 DNA: TGTGCCAGTAGTATATCGGGACAGAATAGCAATCAGCCCCAGCATTTT; CDR3 protein: CASSISGQNSNQPQHF
V gene: TRBV19; clone size: .; J gene: TRBJ1-1; D gene: .; CDR3 DNA: TGTGCCAGTAGTATAGGGGGGGCGAACACTGAAGCTTTCTTT; CDR3 protein: CASSIGGANTEAFF
V gene: TRBV5-1; clone size: .; J gene: TRBJ1-3; D gene: TRBD1; CDR3 DNA: TGCGCCAGCAGCCCAACGGGACAGGGGATTTCGTCTGGAAACACCATATATTTT; CDR3 protein: CASSPTGQGISSGNTIYF
V gene: TRBV7-9; clone size: .; J gene: TRBJ2-7; D gene: .; CDR3 DNA: TGTGCCAGCAGCTCTTTCATGGACTGGTACGAGCAGTACTTC; CDR3 protein: CASSSFMDWYEQYF
V gene: TRBV12-5; clone size: .; J gene: TRBJ2-1; D gene: .; CDR3 DNA: TGTGCTAGTGGTCCCGATAACAATGAGCAGTTCTTC; CDR3 protein: CASGPDNNEQFF
V gene: TRBV7-8; clone size: .; J gene: TRBJ1-1; D gene: .; CDR3 DNA: TGTGCCAGCAGCTTAGCGATACGGAACACTGAAGCTTTCTTT; CDR3 protein: CASSLAIRNTEAFF
V gene: TRBV30; clone size: .; J gene: TRBJ1-3; D gene: .; CDR3 DNA: TGTGCCTGGAGCTACTCACAGGGAAAGGGTGGAAACACCATATATTTT; CDR3 protein: CAWSYSQGKGGNTIYF
V gene: TRBV5-6; clone size: once; J gene: TRBJ2-2; D gene: .; CDR3 DNA: TGTGCCAGCAGCCCGGCGCTAGACAGCTCCACCGGGGAGCTGTTTTTT; CDR3 protein: CASSPALDSSTGELFF
V gene: TRBV2; clone size: once; J gene: TRBJ1-4; D gene: .; CDR3 DNA: TGTGCCAGCAGTCCAGAGGAAAAACTGTTTTTT; CDR3 protein: CASSPEEKLFF
V gene: TRBV5-8; clone size: .; J gene: TRBJ2-1; D gene: TRBD2; CDR3 DNA: TGTGCCAGCAGCTTGGCCGTCAGAGCGGGGGGGCCCTACAATGAGCAGTTCTTC; CDR3 protein: CASSLAVRAGGPYNEQFF
V gene: TRBV6-6; clone size: .; J gene: TRBJ2-2; D gene: .; CDR3 DNA: TGTGCCAGCAGCCTTGGGGGTTCGAACACCGGGGAGCTGTTTTTT; CDR3 protein: CASSLGGSNTGELFF
V gene: TRBV14; clone size: .; J gene: TRBJ1-4; D gene: .; CDR3 DNA: TGTGCCAGCAGCCAGTTGGGACGGTTTAATGAAAAACTGTTTTTT; CDR3 protein: CASSQLGRFNEKLFF
V gene: TRBV18; clone size: .; J gene: TRBJ2-7; D gene: .; CDR3 DNA: TGTGCCAGCTCACCAATCCCTAGCCCAAACGAGCAGTACTTC; CDR3 protein: CASSPIPSPNEQYF
V gene: TRBV9; clone size: .; J gene: TRBJ1-2; D gene: .; CDR3 DNA: TGTGCCAGCAGTCGAAGACCCGGGACCGTCTATGGCTACACCTTC; CDR3 protein: CASSRRPGTVYGYTF
V gene: TRBV6-1; clone size: few; J gene: TRBJ2-7; D gene: .; CDR3 DNA: TGTGCCAGCAGTCGTAGGGTCTCCGAGCAGTACTTC; CDR3 protein: CASSRRVSEQYF
V gene: TRBV2; clone size: .; J gene: TRBJ1-5; D gene: .; CDR3 DNA: TGTGCCAGCAGTGACCGGCAGAACAATCAGCCCCAGCATTTT; CDR3 protein: CASSDRQNNQPQHF
V gene: TRBV4-1; clone size: .; J gene: TRBJ1-5; D gene: TRBD1; CDR3 DNA: TGCGCCAGCAGCCAAGGGTTCGGACAGGGTAAACATCAGCCCCAGCATTTT; CDR3 protein: CASSQGFGQGKHQPQHF